These 2 T cell receptor beta chains were sequenced from one sample in a study of T cell responses to AZD1222 COVID-19 vaccine. This table comes from immunoSEQ multiplex PCR, and its TCRdb copy is limited to in-frame clones, with some not included. The table shows 50,000 or so clones, with about 87% occurring only once. The material was peripheral blood, obtained on day 0 of AZD1222 vaccination. The receptors stem from an adult in good health.

J is TRBJ1-6 and V is TRBV4-2; a possible D gene is TRBD1 (6 bases). The V gene lost 3 bases and the J gene lost 9 bases, with 15 bases spanning the gap. CDR1 and CDR2 (germline): LGHNA, YNFKEQ. There are 15 residues in the CDR3. CDR3 protein: CASSQTQRGGSPLHF. The CDR3 DNA is TGTGCCAGCAGCCAGACCCAGAGGGGGGGTTCACCCCTCCACTTT.

This rearrangement joins TRBV19 to TRBJ2-2; 14 bases align to TRBD2. The germline gives CDR1 LNHDA, CDR2 SQIVND (reference sequence). This CDR3 contains 17 residues. V was pared by 6 bases and J by 4 bases, with 7 bases of the junction left unmatched. The CDR3 nucleotides are TGTGCCAGTAGCCTCGGGACTAGCGGGAGCGGCACCGGGGAGCTGTTTTTT. Translating gives CASSLGTSGSGTGELFF.